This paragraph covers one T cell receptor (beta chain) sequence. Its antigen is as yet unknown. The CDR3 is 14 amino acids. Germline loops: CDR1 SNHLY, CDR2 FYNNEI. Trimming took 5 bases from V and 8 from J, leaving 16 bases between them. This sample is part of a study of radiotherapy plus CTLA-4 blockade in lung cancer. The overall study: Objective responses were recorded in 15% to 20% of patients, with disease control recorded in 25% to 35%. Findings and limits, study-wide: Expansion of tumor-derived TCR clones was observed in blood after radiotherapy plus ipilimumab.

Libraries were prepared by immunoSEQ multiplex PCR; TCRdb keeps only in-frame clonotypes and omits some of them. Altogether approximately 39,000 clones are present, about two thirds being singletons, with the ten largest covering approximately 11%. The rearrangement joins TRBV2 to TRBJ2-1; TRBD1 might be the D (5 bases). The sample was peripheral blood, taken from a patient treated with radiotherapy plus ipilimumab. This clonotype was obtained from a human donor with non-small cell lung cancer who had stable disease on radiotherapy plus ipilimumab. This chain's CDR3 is CASSLGDQGYEQFF. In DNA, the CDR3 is TGTGCCAGCAGTTTAGGGGATCAAGGGTATGAGCAGTTCTTC.